One sample yielded the 21 T cell receptor beta chains listed below, sequenced in a study of blood T cell repertoires in COVID-19. Measured with immunoSEQ multiplex PCR; TCRdb has only the in-frame clones, and not every one. Of about 270,000 clones listed, more than 85% are singletons. The material sequenced was PBMCs or T cells enriched from blood (not recorded which). These receptor sequences come from a man aged 35 to 55 who had been exposed to COVID-19.

The chain has TRBV7-2 and TRBJ1-5; no firm D call. The CDR3 consists of 15 residues. Germline V gene lookup returns CDR1 SGHTA and CDR2 FQGNSA. Deletions cut 2 bases from V and 3 bases from J, with 11 bases between. The CDR3: CASSLILQPNQPQHF. The CDR3 bases are TGTGCCAGCAGCTTAATTTTACAGCCCAATCAGCCCCAGCATTTT.

This chain links TRBV10-3 with TRBJ1-2; 8 nucleotides align to TRBD1. Germline-derived CDR1 and CDR2 are ENHRY and SYGVKD. J lost 2 bases, V lost 0 bases, and 11 bases had no gene match. This CDR3 is built from 18 residues. The CDR3 DNA reads TGTGCCATCAGTGAGTCGAATAGGGGACAGGCGATAAACTATGGCTACACCTTC. Its protein product is CAISESNRGQAINYGYTF.

In this sample, this clone turned up a few times. This chain uses TRBV11-3 with TRBJ2-2, with a possible D match to TRBD1 (6 bases). The V end was cut by 0 bases, the J end by 5 bases, with 16 bases between. Germline CDR1 reads SGHNT; CDR2 reads YENEEA. The CDR3 loop spans 17 amino acids. CDR3 DNA: TGTGCCAGCAGCTTAGATCAGGGACACATGGGGACCGGGGAGCTGTTTTTT. Its protein is CASSLDQGHMGTGELFF. The variable domain in full, completed from reference TRBV11-3 and TRBJ2-2, reads EAGVVQSPRYKIIEKKQPVAFWCNPISGHNTLYWYLQNLGQGPELLIRYENEEAVDDSQLPKDRFSAERLKGVDSTLKIQPAELGDSAVYLCASSLDQGHMGTGELFFGEGSRLTVL.

The V and J genes are TRBV4-1 and TRBJ2-3; D gene unclear. The CDR3 runs 13 residues. V lost 3 bases, J lost 4 bases, and 8 bases lay in between. Germline values: CDR1 MGHRA, CDR2 YSYEKL. The chain's CDR3 is CASSQPRADTQYF. DNA for the CDR3: TGCGCCAGCAGCCAGCCACGGGCAGATACGCAGTATTTT.

The chain employs TRBV29-1 and TRBJ1-1, with 7 bases fitting TRBD1. The CDR3 length is 13 residues. Germline V gene data show CDR1 as SQVTM and CDR2 as ANQGSEA. Trimming at V came to 4 bases and at J to 4 bases, leaving 6 bases not matched to a gene. Here the CDR3 reads CSVASRGITEAFF. DNA for the CDR3: TGCAGCGTTGCCAGCAGGGGGATCACTGAAGCTTTCTTT.

The genes are TRBV9 and TRBJ2-2; D perhaps matches TRBD2 (6 bases). The CDR3 has 16 amino acids. The V and J ends lost 0 bases and 6 bases respectively, with 15 bases between them. Germline assignment: CDR1 SGDLS and CDR2 YYNGEE. CDR3 DNA: TGTGCCAGCAGCGTAGGGGCGGGACTGACGGCCGGGGAGCTGTTTTTT. Protein product: CASSVGAGLTAGELFF.

This rearrangement joins TRBV2 to TRBJ1-5, with unresolved D. The CDR3 length is 13 residues. Looked up from germline, CDR1 is SNHLY and CDR2 is FYNNEI. Trimming removed 0 bases at V and 4 bases at J, with 4 bases between. This CDR3 is CASSEALNQPQHF. In nucleotides, the CDR3 is TGTGCCAGCAGTGAAGCACTGAATCAGCCCCAGCATTTT.

The V gene is TRBV5-1, the J gene TRBJ1-1, with no clear D. This CDR3 has 15 amino acids. V lost 1 base, J lost 0 bases, and 10 bases lay in between. Looked up from germline, CDR1 is SGHRS and CDR2 is YFSETQ. CDR3 protein: CASSLKVSVNTEAFF. The CDR3 coding sequence is TGCGCCAGCAGCTTGAAAGTCTCAGTGAACACTGAAGCTTTCTTT.

J is TRBJ1-4 and V is TRBV5-1; D perhaps matches TRBD1 (6 bases). Germline V gene data show CDR1 as SGHRS and CDR2 as YFSETQ. The CDR3 is 16 residues long. The V gene lost 4 bases and the J gene lost 8 bases, with 21 bases spanning the gap. CDR3 sequence: CASSLGDIRLGEKLFF. In DNA, the CDR3 is TGCGCCAGCAGCCTTGGGGACATCCGACTCGGGGAAAAACTGTTTTTT.

The chain uses TRBV12-5 and TRBJ1-5; D call uncertain. Trimming removed 7 bases at V and 0 bases at J, with 13 bases between. The CDR3 contains 15 residues. Per the germline V gene, CDR1 is LGHNT and CDR2 is FRNRAP. In DNA form, the CDR3 reads TGTGCTAGTGCCGAATTACACCCTAGCAATCAGCCCCAGCATTTT. This translates into CASAELHPSNQPQHF.

The chain uses TRBV19 and TRBJ1-2; TRBD1 agrees at 7 bases. Germline lookup yields CDR1 LNHDA and CDR2 SQIVND (reference sequence). With 10 bases clipped from V and 6 bases from J, the junction kept 11 bases outside the gene matches. The CDR3 has 13 amino acids. The CDR3, as DNA: TGTGCCACCAGAGGCAGGGGGGTCGATGGCTACACCTTC. This sequence encodes CATRGRGVDGYTF.

The gene calls are TRBV25-1 and TRBJ1-5; 7 bases match TRBD1. There are 14 residues in the CDR3. Germline V CDR1 and CDR2: MGHDK, SYGVNS. V trimming: 2 bases; J trimming: 3 bases; junction bases outside the gene matches: 1. The CDR3 protein is CASSEDRVNQPQHF. Here the CDR3 DNA reads TGTGCCAGCAGTGAAGACAGGGTCAATCAGCCCCAGCATTTT.

J is TRBJ2-7 and V is TRBV9; 9 bases align to TRBD2. V trimming: 5 bases; J trimming: 2 bases; junction bases outside the gene matches: 11. This CDR3 is built from 16 residues. The V gene's germline CDR1 is SGDLS and CDR2 YYNGEE. The CDR3 nucleotides are TGTGCCAGCAGTGAAGGACTAGCGCCACCCGCCTACGAGCAGTACTTC. Translated, it gives CASSEGLAPPAYEQYF.

The chain couples TRBV6-1 to TRBJ2-7; 12 nucleotides match TRBD2. There are 15 residues in the CDR3. Germline CDR1 and CDR2: MNHNS and SASEGT. Unmatched junction bases numbered 4, after V lost 3 bases and J lost 4 bases. In DNA form, the CDR3 reads TGTGCCAGCAGTGACAGCACTAGCGGGAGGTACGAGCAGTACTTC. This encodes CASSDSTSGRYEQYF.

The chain couples TRBV6-5 to TRBJ1-5, with TRBD1 matching 8 bases. After removal of 5 bases from V and 9 bases from J, the junction contained 9 bases not matched to a gene. Germline V gene lookup returns CDR1 MNHEY and CDR2 SVGAGI. The CDR3 spans 14 residues. CDR3 nucleotide sequence: TGTGCCAGCAGTACAGACAGGGGAAGAAGGCCCCAGCATTTT. Encoded protein: CASSTDRGRRPQHF.

This clone has only a few counts. This rearrangement joins TRBV7-6 to TRBJ2-1; no definite D call. CDR3 length: 14 residues. The germline gives CDR1 SGHVS, CDR2 FNYEAQ. Between the trimmed V and J ends, which lost 2 bases and 4 bases, there was a span of 9 bases. The CDR3 sequence: CASSLSVLYNEQFF. Here the CDR3 DNA reads TGTGCCAGCAGCTTATCAGTTTTGTACAATGAGCAGTTCTTC.

The V gene is TRBV12-3 or TRBV12-4, the J gene TRBJ2-7; no clear D gene. V was shortened by 1 base and J by 2 bases, with 6 bases between the two germline ends. This CDR3 comprises 13 residues. As DNA, the CDR3 is TGTGCCAGCAGTTTAGGAGGAACCTACGAGCAGTACTTC. Translated: CASSLGGTYEQYF.

This chain connects TRBV29-1 to TRBJ2-7; perhaps TRBD2 as D (6 bases). The length of the CDR3 is 15 residues. Germline CDR1 is SQVTM and CDR2 is ANQGSEA. V lost 0 bases to trimming and J lost 3 bases, with 15 bases between them. The CDR3 DNA follows: TGCAGCGTTGAAGATCAAGCGGGCGGAAACTACGAGCAGTACTTC. Protein: CSVEDQAGGNYEQYF.

The CDR3 DNA reads as TGTGCCAGCAGTCGACAGGCAACCTACAATGAGCAGTTCTTC. This translates into CASSRQATYNEQFF. This chain uses TRBV7-9 with TRBJ2-1; possible D gene TRBD1, 6 bases. CDR3 length: 14 residues. Germline loops: CDR1 SEHNR, CDR2 FQNEAQ (reference sequence). Trimming removed 6 bases at V and 2 bases at J, with 11 bases between.

This clone has just one count. The chain is built from TRBV5-1 and TRBJ2-1; 11 bases agree with TRBD2. V trimming: 0 bases; J trimming: 7 bases; junction bases outside the gene matches: 12. The V gene's germline CDR1 is SGHRS and CDR2 YFSETQ. The CDR3 extends over 18 amino acids. CDR3 sequence: CASSLDRVLAGGMNEQFF. As DNA, the CDR3 is TGCGCCAGCAGCTTGGATCGGGTTCTAGCGGGAGGAATGAATGAGCAGTTCTTC.

The chain links TRBV28 to TRBJ1-4; D call uncertain. The CDR3 contains 15 residues. The germline V gene encodes CDR1 MDHEN and CDR2 SYDVKM. Deletions cut 7 bases from V and 4 bases from J, with 16 bases between. In DNA, the CDR3 is TGTGCCAGCACCTCGGTAAGGGAGGATAATGAAAAACTGTTTTTT. Translation gives CASTSVREDNEKLFF.